The 28 T cell receptor beta chains presented below share a single source sample, sequenced in a study of shared clonotypes between healthy human individuals. Cells designated naive CD8 were CD45RO-negative and were positively selected for CCR7, with terminally differentiated effector memory CD45RA+ cells excluded. Assay: immunoSEQ multiplex PCR; the TCRdb copy retains only in-frame clones and omits some. Of about 590,000 clones in the sample, around 95% were seen once. The material sequenced was naive CD8+ T cells sorted from blood. The receptors come from a woman aged 25 to 39 in good health.

This clone was observed once. The chain links TRBV9 to TRBJ2-1; 9 bases fit TRBD2. Germline CDR1 and CDR2: SGDLS and YYNGEE. The CDR3 sequence is 16 residues long. V lost 0 bases, J lost 3 bases, and 4 bases stayed unmatched. The chain's CDR3 is CASSVDSSGNYNEQFF. CDR3 DNA sequence: TGTGCCAGCAGCGTAGATTCTAGCGGGAACTACAATGAGCAGTTCTTC. Full variable domain (rest looked up from reference TRBV9 and TRBJ2-1): DSGVTQTPKHLITATGQRVTLRCSPRSGDLSVYWYQQSLDQGLQFLIQYYNGEERAKGNILERFSAQQFPDLHSELNLSSLELGDSALYFCASSVDSSGNYNEQFFGPGTRLTVL.

This chain uses TRBV5-1 with TRBJ1-1, with 10 bases fitting TRBD1. CDR3 length equals 15 residues. Germline V gene sequence: CDR1 SGHRS, CDR2 YFSETQ. V shed 4 bases, J shed 1 base, and the junction held 4 bases outside the gene matches. The CDR3 DNA reads as TGCGCCAGCAGCGCCAGACAGGGGGCGAACACTGAAGCTTTCTTT. Its protein product is CASSARQGANTEAFF.

V usage is TRBV5-6 and J usage is TRBJ1-3; D is possibly TRBD1 (6 bases). Deletions cut 0 bases from V and 2 bases from J, with 15 bases between. The CDR3 covers 17 residues. Germline assignment: CDR1 SGHDT and CDR2 YYEEEE. CDR3 protein: CASSLAGSGAPGNTIYF. The CDR3 DNA sequence: TGTGCCAGCAGCTTGGCCGGTTCAGGGGCCCCTGGAAACACCATATATTTT.

This chain links TRBV5-6 with TRBJ2-3; TRBD1 might be the D (5 bases). The CDR3 consists of 16 residues. The ends were cut back, 7 bases at V and 0 bases at J, with 18 bases in the middle. Per germline, CDR1 SGHDT and CDR2 YYEEEE. CDR3 sequence (DNA): TGTGCCAGCGGACAACAGGTGGTTTGGAGCACAGATACGCAGTATTTT. Its protein product is CASGQQVVWSTDTQYF.

The V and J genes are TRBV27 and TRBJ2-1, with D perhaps matching TRBD1 or TRBD2 (5 bases each). There are 14 residues in the CDR3. Per the germline V gene, CDR1 is MNHEY and CDR2 is SMNVEV (reference sequence). The V end lost 3 bases, the J end lost 7 bases, and 13 bases lay between the germline ends. CDR3: CASSLGTVNNEQFF. In DNA form, the CDR3 reads TGTGCCAGCAGTTTGGGGACCGTTAATAATGAGCAGTTCTTC.

The V call is TRBV27, the J call TRBJ1-5; perhaps TRBD1 as D (5 bases). From germline, CDR1 is MNHEY and CDR2 SMNVEV (reference sequence). CDR3 length: 14 residues. Trimming took off 1 base at V and 5 bases at J, with 9 bases between the two ends. CDR3 in amino acids: CASSLWGGDQPQHF. The CDR3 DNA reads TGTGCCAGCAGTTTATGGGGGGGTGATCAGCCCCAGCATTTT.

The chain links TRBV5-6 to TRBJ1-5; D unresolved. The V and J ends lost 1 base and 8 bases respectively, with 7 bases between them. CDR1 is SGHDT, CDR2 YYEEEE, per germline. This CDR3 has 12 residues. CDR3 in DNA: TGTGCCAGCAGCTTGTACGGGGAGCCCCAGCATTTT. Translated: CASSLYGEPQHF.

This chain uses TRBV5-5 with TRBJ2-7; D unresolved. The V and J ends lost 3 bases and 3 bases respectively, with 7 bases between them. Germline V gene lookup returns CDR1 SGHKS and CDR2 YYEKEE (reference sequence). The CDR3 is made up of 12 amino acids. The CDR3 reads CASSSGLYEQYF. The CDR3 DNA follows: TGTGCCAGCAGCTCGGGTCTCTACGAGCAGTACTTC. The variable domain in full, with the rest retrieved from reference TRBV5-5 and TRBJ2-7, is DAGVTQSPTHLIKTRGQQVTLRCSPISGHKSVSWYQQVLGQGPQFIFQYYEKEERGRGNFPDRFSARQFPNYSSELNVNALLLGDSALYLCASSSGLYEQYFGPGTRLTVT.

The chain employs TRBV5-1 and TRBJ2-1; 10 bases match TRBD2. The CDR3 covers 15 residues. The V gene end was trimmed by 4 bases and the J gene end by 4 bases; junction bases not matched to a gene: 5. Germline V gives CDR1 SGHRS, CDR2 YFSETQ. The DNA for the CDR3 is TGCGCCAGCAGCGAGGGACTAGCGAGTTACAATGAGCAGTTCTTC. This encodes CASSEGLASYNEQFF.

The V and J genes are TRBV11-1 and TRBJ1-1; the D is unclear. The germline V gene encodes CDR1 SGHAT and CDR2 FQDESV (reference sequence). V was shortened by 0 bases and J by 8 bases, with 10 bases between the two germline ends. The CDR3 contains 13 residues. The CDR3 is CASSLAPTSEAFF. The CDR3 region has the DNA TGTGCCAGCAGCTTAGCTCCCACCAGCGAAGCTTTCTTT.

This sequence joins TRBV10-2 and TRBJ2-7; D is possibly TRBD1 or TRBD2 (5 bases each). V lost 10 bases, J lost 0 bases, and 25 bases lay in between. Germline V gene sequence: CDR1 WSHSY, CDR2 SAAADI. The CDR3 is made up of 17 amino acids. The CDR3 is CATLPGPTNFNSYEQYF. The CDR3 nucleotides are TGCGCCACCTTACCGGGACCAACTAACTTCAACTCCTACGAGCAGTACTTC.

V and J are TRBV28 and TRBJ2-1, with 9 positions matching TRBD2. V shed 1 base and J 1 base; nucleotides not matched to a gene: 17. The CDR3 runs 21 residues. Looked up from germline, CDR1 is MDHEN and CDR2 is SYDVKM. The CDR3 protein is CASSLLWAGGPSQGSYNEQFF. The CDR3 DNA reads TGTGCCAGCAGTTTATTATGGGCGGGAGGGCCTAGTCAGGGTTCCTACAATGAGCAGTTCTTC. The full variable domain, rest sourced from reference TRBV28 and TRBJ2-1, is DVKVTQSSRYLVKRTGEKVFLECVQDMDHENMFWYRQDPGLGLRLIYFSYDVKMKEKGDIPEGYSVSREKKERFSLILESASTNQTSMYLCASSLLWAGGPSQGSYNEQFFGPGTRLTVL.

The rearrangement joins TRBV7-9 to TRBJ2-1, with D uncertain. Germline V lookup: CDR1 SEHNR, CDR2 FQNEAQ (reference sequence). Trimming took 0 bases from V and 6 from J, leaving 12 bases between them. The CDR3 runs 15 residues. The CDR3: CASSLALLVPNEQFF. The CDR3 DNA follows: TGTGCCAGCAGCTTAGCGCTGCTAGTCCCCAATGAGCAGTTCTTC.

Written as DNA, the CDR3 is TGTGCCAGCAGCCAGTGGGAAGGAAACACCATATATTTT. Translating gives CASSQWEGNTIYF. This chain joins TRBV7-8 and TRBJ1-3; no firm D call. CDR3 length equals 13 residues. With 5 bases removed from V and 4 bases from J, the gap between germline ends came to 9 bases. Germline V gene data show CDR1 as SGHVS and CDR2 as FQNEAQ.

The chain uses TRBV9 and TRBJ1-2; 7 bases line up with TRBD1. CDR3 length: 14 residues. V was pared by 2 bases and J by 2 bases, with 3 bases of the junction left unmatched. CDR1 and CDR2 (germline): SGDLS, YYNGEE. CDR3 DNA: TGTGCCAGCAGCGTCCCGGGACAGAACTATGGCTACACCTTC. Its translation is CASSVPGQNYGYTF.

V is TRBV7-9 and J is TRBJ2-1, with D possibly being TRBD1 or TRBD2 (5 bases each). This CDR3 is 16 amino acids long. Trimming shortened V by 5 bases and J by 12 bases, and 26 bases separated the two germline ends. CDR1 SEHNR and CDR2 FQNEAQ come from the germline V gene (reference sequence). Here the CDR3 reads CASSPGKGSPVGGQFF. The DNA for the CDR3 is TGTGCCAGCAGCCCTGGGAAGGGTAGCCCGGTTGGGGGGCAGTTCTTC.

The gene calls are TRBV5-4 and TRBJ2-4, with TRBD2 identical over 7 bases. Germline-derived CDR1 and CDR2 are SGHNT and YYREEE (reference sequence). The CDR3 length is 13 residues. V lost 1 base and J lost 5; bases outside the gene matches: 0. The CDR3 nucleotides are TGTGCCAGCAGCTTGCGGGAGGAAAACATTCAGTACTTC. Protein: CASSLREENIQYF.

The CDR3 loop is CASSLDGALVGETQYF. The CDR3, as DNA: TGTGCCAGCAGCTTGGATGGGGCTTTGGTTGGGGAGACCCAGTACTTC. The chain employs TRBV5-4 and TRBJ2-5; a weak D match, TRBD1 (5 bases). CDR1 is SGHNT and CDR2 is YYREEE in the germline V gene (reference sequence). This CDR3 has 16 amino acids. Trimming shortened V by 0 bases and J by 5 bases, and 17 bases separated the two germline ends.

This clone was observed a single time. V and J are TRBV19 and TRBJ2-7; TRBD2 might be the D (6 bases). V dropped 1 base and J dropped 3 bases, with 10 bases sitting between them. The germline gives CDR1 LNHDA, CDR2 SQIVND (reference sequence). CDR3 length: 14 amino acids. The CDR3 protein is CASSIGDSVYEQYF. The CDR3 nucleotides read TGTGCCAGTAGTATAGGGGACTCCGTCTACGAGCAGTACTTC. The whole variable domain, remainder taken from reference TRBV19 and TRBJ2-7, is DGGITQSPKYLFRKEGQNVTLSCEQNLNHDAMYWYRQDPGQGLRLIYYSQIVNDFQKGDIAEGYSVSREKKESFPLTVTSAQKNPTAFYLCASSIGDSVYEQYFGPGTRLTVT.

The chain recombines TRBV11-1 with TRBJ2-7, with TRBD2 identical over 7 bases. The junction had 15 bases not matched to a gene; V was cut back by 7 bases and J by 3 bases. This CDR3 comprises 16 residues. Per germline, CDR1 SGHAT and CDR2 FQDESV (reference sequence). CDR3 bases: TGTGCCAGCACCTCTCGGGGTCGGGGGGAGGACTACGAGCAGTACTTC. It is translated as CASTSRGRGEDYEQYF. The full variable domain, its missing parts supplied by reference TRBV11-1 and TRBJ2-7, is EAEVAQSPRYKITEKSQAVAFWCDPISGHATLYWYRQILGQGPELLVQFQDESVVDDSQLPKDRFSAERLKGVDSTLKIQPAELGDSAMYLCASTSRGRGEDYEQYFGPGTRLTVT.

This sequence joins TRBV11-2 and TRBJ2-7; the D gene could be TRBD1 or TRBD2 (5 bases each). Trimming shortened V by 5 bases and J by 0 bases, and 17 bases separated the two germline ends. Germline V CDR1 and CDR2: SGHAT, FQNNGV. This CDR3 contains 16 residues. The CDR3 sequence: CASSILVAGSSYEQYF. The CDR3, as DNA: TGTGCCAGCAGCATCCTCGTGGCAGGGAGCTCCTACGAGCAGTACTTC. The whole variable domain, remainder taken from reference TRBV11-2 and TRBJ2-7, is EAGVAQSPRYKIIEKRQSVAFWCNPISGHATLYWYQQILGQGPKLLIQFQNNGVVDDSQLPKDRFSAERLKGVDSTLKIQPAKLEDSAVYLCASSILVAGSSYEQYFGPGTRLTVT.

The chain employs TRBV28 and TRBJ2-2, with D possibly TRBD2 on 7 matching bases. Germline values: CDR1 MDHEN, CDR2 SYDVKM. Trimming removed 8 bases from V and 0 bases from J, with 16 bases in between. The CDR3 is 16 residues long. CDR3 sequence (DNA): TGTGCCAGCGGGGGGCTAGCGGAATCGAACACCGGGGAGCTGTTTTTT. It yields the protein CASGGLAESNTGELFF.

This chain connects TRBV2 to TRBJ2-5; D may be TRBD1 or TRBD2 (5 bases each). Germline CDR1 is SNHLY and CDR2 is FYNNEI. Between the trimmed V and J ends, which lost 7 bases and 4 bases, there was a span of 16 bases. The CDR3 is made up of 14 amino acids. The CDR3, as DNA: TGTGCCAGCATTGGGGACCGGTGGGGAGAGACCCAGTACTTC. This codes for CASIGDRWGETQYF.

This chain connects TRBV6-1 to TRBJ1-2; 10 bases match TRBD1. V trimming: 2 bases; J trimming: 6 bases; junction bases outside the gene matches: 3. Germline loops: CDR1 MNHNS, CDR2 SASEGT. The CDR3 has 14 amino acids. CDR3 bases: TGTGCCAGCAGTGAACCCGGGACAGGGGATGGCTACACCTTC. It codes for CASSEPGTGDGYTF.

The chain carries TRBV9 and TRBJ1-2; D is uncertain. CDR1 and CDR2 from the germline V gene are SGDLS and YYNGEE. This CDR3 contains 11 residues. The V and J ends lost 5 bases and 5 bases respectively, with 7 bases between them. CDR3 nucleotides: TGTGCCAGCAGTTCGGAATATGGCTACACCTTC. This encodes CASSSEYGYTF.

The rearrangement uses TRBV5-4 and TRBJ2-7; no firm D call. The CDR3 extends over 12 amino acids. Germline-derived CDR1 and CDR2 are SGHNT and YYREEE (reference sequence). V was shortened by 4 bases and J by 7 bases, with 12 bases between the two germline ends. The CDR3 bases are TGTGCCAGCAGCCCCCCCTCCGGGGAGCAGTACTTC. Its translation: CASSPPSGEQYF.

J is TRBJ2-5 and V is TRBV19; D is unclear. CDR1 and CDR2 from the germline V gene are LNHDA and SQIVND (reference sequence). The CDR3 is 12 residues long. Trimming took 3 bases from V and 4 from J, leaving 6 bases between them. For the CDR3, the DNA is TGTGCCAGTAGTATTTGGGGAGAGACCCAGTACTTC. As protein: CASSIWGETQYF.

V gene TRBV25-1 combines with J gene TRBJ2-5; D may be TRBD2 (6 bases). Germline assignment: CDR1 MGHDK and CDR2 SYGVNS. The length of the CDR3 is 17 residues. Deletions cut 3 bases from V and 1 base from J, with 18 bases between. The CDR3 protein is CASSEGGPGSFQETQYF. CDR3 in DNA: TGTGCCAGCAGTGAGGGGGGACCCGGGAGCTTCCAAGAGACCCAGTACTTC.